This TCR beta chain was sequenced in a study of Ad26.COV2.S vaccination and SARS-CoV-2 variants. Background on the study: Administration of Ad26.COV2.S was intramuscular, either once or twice 56 days apart. The study's findings and limits: People who got the vaccine had more spike-specific TCR breadth than people who got placebo. Those who received vaccine or placebo ended up with similar non-spike TCR breadth.

Only in-frame clones appear in the TCRdb table, and some are missing; sequencing was by immunoSEQ multiplex PCR. The table shows under 500,000 clones, with around 92% occurring only once. Comment on this clone: Its antigen is unidentified.

Treatment meaning: roughly 18 received Ad26.COV2.S at low or high dose, single or two shots; roughly five received placebo; per-sample allocation not given. Samples came from day 63 after the first vaccine or placebo injection. Donation came from an adult in Boston who was aged 18-55 years. This CDR3 spans 13 amino acids. Trimming took 7 bases from V and 8 from J, leaving 17 bases between them. The germline CDR1 and CDR2 sequences are SEHNR and FQNEAQ (reference sequence). The origin of this receptor is a person between 18 and 65 years old who received the Ad26.COV2.S COVID-19 vaccine or a placebo. The genes are TRBV7-9 and TRBJ1-2; D ambiguous. The specimen comprised peripheral blood, sampled in a trial of Ad26.COV2.S vaccine versus placebo. Here the CDR3 DNA reads TGTGCCAGCACCCAGGTGGATCTTTTAGGCTACACCTTC. This translates into CASTQVDLLGYTF.